The rows below give T cell receptor beta chains drawn from one sample of a study of T cell responses to AZD1222 COVID-19 vaccine. The table came from immunoSEQ multiplex PCR; TCRdb's copy has only in-frame clones and leaves some out. Of about 120,000 clones listed, over 75% are singletons. The source was peripheral blood, collected on day 0 of AZD1222 vaccination. The receptors come from an adult in good health. The conserved cysteine and the conserved F or W are not part of the CDR3 here. Not all rows give a size; the values are once, few, many and, for expanded clones, a class.

CDR3 length | J gene | clone size | V gene | CDR3 protein
14 | TRBJ2-7 | once | TRBV6-2/TRBV6-3 | ASSSTGIGATREQY
11 | TRBJ2-5 | NA | TRBV6-5 | ASSVQGLETQY
10 | TRBJ1-1 | once | TRBV18 | ASSLGSTEAF
11 | TRBJ1-1 | NA | TRBV29-1 | SVVGQMNTEAF
13 | TRBJ2-7 | few | TRBV29-1 | SVEEGSQAGYEQY
14 | TRBJ1-6 | NA | TRBV5-1 | ASSSETHPYNSPLH
12 | TRBJ1-5 | NA | TRBV6-4 | ASSPDSGNQPQH
12 | TRBJ1-2 | once | TRBV7-2 | ASSVRTGGYGYT
17 | TRBJ2-7 | NA | TRBV13 | ASSPGYSTGGQITYEQY
9 | TRBJ2-1 | NA | TRBV10-2 | ASVGGNEQF
12 | TRBJ2-3 | NA | TRBV7-9 | ASSLGQSTDTQY
14 | TRBJ1-5 | NA | TRBV4-1 | ASSQGQGYPNQPQH
15 | TRBJ1-5 | NA | TRBV4-1 | ASSQDPFSPGNQPQH
13 | TRBJ1-4 | NA | TRBV28 | ASRNGGTTNEKLF
15 | TRBJ2-1 | NA | TRBV5-1 | ASSLARTALSDNEQF
13 | TRBJ1-1 | NA | TRBV5-4 | ASSLPLKGSTEAF
13 | TRBJ1-1 | NA | TRBV7-3 | ASSLDGLLQGSAF
13 | TRBJ1-4 | NA | TRBV19 | ASSIQGFREEKLF
12 | TRBJ1-1 | few | TRBV11-2 | ASSSLDRNTEAF
16 | TRBJ2-6 | once | TRBV9 | ASSPGPYPLSGANVLT
11 | TRBJ1-4 | NA | TRBV12-3/TRBV12-4 | ASSFRGLEKLF
13 | TRBJ2-7 | once | TRBV7-2 | ASRADRDRGYEQY
11 | TRBJ1-5 | NA | TRBV6-2/TRBV6-3 | ASSFDSFQPQH
14 | TRBJ2-3 | NA | TRBV5-4 | ASSSPGRGAGDTQY
15 | TRBJ2-7 | NA | TRBV24-1 | ATSDPTGQEPYGRQY
11 | TRBJ2-7 | NA | TRBV7-9 | ASSPGSHYEQY
8 | TRBJ1-2 | NA | TRBV27 | ASRVSGYT
11 | TRBJ2-1 | NA | TRBV24-1 | ATSRLGYNEQF
13 | TRBJ1-2 | NA | TRBV5-1 | ASSLVSGGSYGYT
8 | TRBJ1-1 | NA | TRBV20-1 | SASETEAF
11 | TRBJ2-5 | NA | TRBV5-1 | ASTAPGTETQY
13 | TRBJ2-7 | NA | TRBV6-5 | ASSFHKGGVYEQY
16 | TRBJ2-2 | NA | TRBV5-6 | ASSLDQRGVPDTGELF
10 | TRBJ1-1 | NA | TRBV23-1 | ASSQGHFEAF
13 | TRBJ2-2 | NA | TRBV19 | ASSIEGTTTGELF
14 | TRBJ1-3 | NA | TRBV6-5 | ASSYSRRATGNTIY
15 | TRBJ2-2 | NA | TRBV10-3 | AISGLGTGEDTGELF
14 | TRBJ1-6 | NA | TRBV7-8 | ASSSMSGQPNSPLH